The 21 T cell receptor beta chains listed next were all sequenced from one sample in a study of regulatory T cells in long-lasting Graves disease. Researchers made TCR beta libraries by using iRepertoire HTBI primers and running Arm-PCR on CDR3 regions. TCRdb reprocessed the multiplex PCR reads via MiXCR and lists one record per CDR3 protein. The table shows 400,000 to 550,000 distinct CDR3 sequences, with 14% to 15% occurring only once. The time point: newly diagnosed GD, antithyroid drugs for less than 3 months. PBMCs provided the RNA from which the TCR library was made. The same sample was also used in a study of T cells in Graves' hyperthyroidism and ophthalmopathy.

The sample was peripheral blood mononuclear cells (PBMCs), taken at new diagnosis, from a patient treated with antithyroid drugs. Receptors originate from a woman aged 25-40 years with Graves disease.

The V and J genes are TRBV7-3 and TRBJ2-3, with D perhaps matching TRBD1 (8 bases). Germline CDR1 reads SGHTA; CDR2 reads FQGTGA. The CDR3 runs 15 residues. The V gene lost 5 bases and the J gene lost 1 base, with 13 bases spanning the gap. The DNA of the CDR3 is TGTGCCAGCAGCCCTACAGGGGGGGGCACAGATACGCAGTATTTT. Amino acids: CASSPTGGGTDTQYF.

This clonotype was counted a few times. A much bigger clone sits one base away, suggesting this may be a read error. This CDR3 is missing its conserved last phenylalanine or tryptophan, likely due to a read error. This chain connects TRBV30 to TRBJ2-3; no clear D gene. V lost 5 bases, J lost 2 bases, and 14 bases lay in between. The CDR3 has 14 residues. Germline V gene data show CDR1 as GTSNPN and CDR2 as SVGIG (reference sequence). In nucleotides, the CDR3 is TGTGCCTGGTCCTTAGGAGAATTCACAGATACGCAGTATTCT. This gives the protein CAWSLGEFTDTQYS.

This clonotype was seen a handful of times. The J gene is TRBJ2-7, the V gene TRBV20-1; D is possibly TRBD1 (6 bases). Germline CDR1 DFQATT, CDR2 SNEGSKA (reference sequence). This CDR3 has 18 residues. V lost 3 bases and J 2 bases, leaving 26 bases between the germline ends. Written as DNA, the CDR3 is TGCAGTGCTAGTTTGAGGTCTGGTCAGGGGATATCTGCCTACGAGCAGTACTTC. It codes for CSASLRSGQGISAYEQYF.

The genes are TRBV4-1 and TRBJ2-3; D gene ambiguous. Looked up from germline, CDR1 is MGHRA and CDR2 is YSYEKL. Trimming left V 1 base short and J 1 base short, with 12 bases between. This CDR3 is 16 amino acids long. The CDR3: CASSQVAVSGTDTQYF. CDR3 bases: TGCGCCAGCAGCCAAGTGGCCGTTTCGGGCACAGATACGCAGTATTTT.

The genes are TRBV27 and TRBJ1-5, with D possibly TRBD1 on 6 matching bases. V was trimmed by 3 bases and J by 9 bases, leaving 12 bases between them. Germline assignment: CDR1 MNHEY and CDR2 SMNVEV (reference sequence). The CDR3 has 13 residues. CDR3 nucleotide sequence: TGTGCCAGCAGTTTTTCGGACAGTTCGCCCCAGCATTTT. It is translated as CASSFSDSSPQHF.

In this sample, this clonotype turned up many times. V is TRBV18 and J is TRBJ2-1; 11 bases line up with TRBD2. The CDR3 has 15 amino acids. The V gene end was trimmed by 4 bases and the J gene end by 9 bases; junction bases not matched to a gene: 8. The germline V gene has CDR1 KGHSH and CDR2 LQKENI. The CDR3 here is CASSRWEGLAVEQFF. In DNA, the CDR3 is TGTGCCAGCTCACGGTGGGAGGGACTAGCGGTTGAGCAGTTCTTC. The full variable domain, rest sourced from reference TRBV18 and TRBJ2-1, is NAGVMQNPRHLVRRRGQEARLRCSPMKGHSHVYWYRQLPEEGLKFMVYLQKENIIDESGMPKERFSAEFPKEGPSILRIQQVVRGDSAAYFCASSRWEGLAVEQFFGPGTRLTVL.

This clonotype occurred a few times. This chain connects TRBV4-2 to TRBJ2-1, with D possibly TRBD2 on 5 matching bases. Germline CDR1 and CDR2: LGHNA and YNFKEQ. Trimming left V 0 bases short and J 1 base short, with 7 bases between. This CDR3 comprises 15 residues. In DNA, the CDR3 is TGTGCCAGCAGCCAAGACGGGAAGTCCTACAATGAGCAGTTCTTC. Residues: CASSQDGKSYNEQFF.

Many counts were recorded for this clonotype. The chain couples TRBV5-1 to TRBJ1-2; D is ambiguous. Looked up from germline, CDR1 is SGHRS and CDR2 is YFSETQ. This CDR3 region has 10 residues. Trimming removed 0 bases at V and 8 bases at J, with 2 bases between. The CDR3 DNA reads as TGCGCCAGCAGCTTGGTCGGCTACACCTTC. It specifies CASSLVGYTF.

This clonotype was detected many times. The CDR3 DNA sequence: TGTGCCAGCAGTGACCAGTGGAGAAGGGTTACTGGCTACACCTTC. This sequence encodes CASSDQWRRVTGYTF. This rearrangement joins TRBV6-2 or TRBV6-3 to TRBJ1-2; D is ambiguous. The CDR3 sequence is 15 residues long. V lost 5 bases and J lost 7, with 20 bases in between. Germline CDR1 is MNHEY and CDR2 is SVGEGT.

The CDR3 here is CASSPTSGLVGETQYF. As DNA, the CDR3 is TGTGCCAGCAGCCCCACCTCGGGACTAGTGGGAGAGACCCAGTACTTC. The chain recombines TRBV9 with TRBJ2-5; TRBD2 aligns across 8 bases. The CDR3 totals 16 residues. V gave up 4 bases and J gave up 4 bases; unmatched junction bases: 12. Germline-derived CDR1 and CDR2 are SGDLS and YYNGEE.

This clonotype occurred a few times. The rearrangement uses TRBV20-1 and TRBJ2-1, with 11 bases aligning to TRBD2. V gave up 3 bases and J gave up 0 bases; unmatched junction bases: 13. The CDR3 runs to 19 residues. Germline V gene data show CDR1 as DFQATT and CDR2 as SNEGSKA (reference sequence). CDR3 amino acids: CSASLGLAGGLSSYNEQFF. The DNA of the CDR3 is TGCAGTGCTAGTCTTGGCCTAGCGGGAGGCCTCAGCTCCTACAATGAGCAGTTCTTC.

This clonotype was picked up many times. The chain links TRBV12-5 to TRBJ2-3, with D unclear. The V and J ends lost 0 bases and 5 bases respectively, with 9 bases between them. The CDR3 runs 14 residues. The germline V gene encodes CDR1 LGHNT and CDR2 FRNRAP. The chain's CDR3 is CASGLVGLGDTQYF. The DNA for the CDR3 is TGTGCTAGTGGTTTGGTAGGGCTGGGAGATACGCAGTATTTT.

This clonotype came up a few times. This chain uses TRBV29-1 with TRBJ1-2; possible D gene TRBD1, 5 bases. V was trimmed by 6 bases and J by 4 bases, leaving 9 bases between them. CDR1 is SQVTM and CDR2 is ANQGSEA in the germline V gene. CDR3 length: 11 residues. CDR3 region: CSVLGLYGYTF. CDR3 bases: TGCAGCGTCCTGGGACTCTATGGCTACACCTTC.

V gene TRBV19 combines with J gene TRBJ1-1, with D unresolved. The germline V gene encodes CDR1 LNHDA and CDR2 SQIVND (reference sequence). This CDR3 is built from 15 residues. The ends were cut back, 7 bases at V and 2 bases at J, with 17 bases in the middle. For the CDR3, the DNA is TGTGCCAGTACCCCGGGCGCCAGGTCAAACACTGAAGCTTTCTTT. Amino acid sequence: CASTPGARSNTEAFF.

The genes are TRBV6-2 or TRBV6-3 and TRBJ2-1; 10 positions match TRBD2. V was clipped by 5 bases and J by 6 bases; unmatched bases: 1. The CDR3 contains 13 residues. Germline V gene sequence: CDR1 MNHEY, CDR2 SVGEGT. The CDR3 nucleotides are TGTGCCAGCAGTGCTAGCGGGAGCAATGAGCAGTTCTTC. Translation gives CASSASGSNEQFF.

This clonotype was seen ten or more times. CDR3 region: CASSFDRANSPLHF. CDR3 DNA: TGTGCCAGCAGCTTCGACAGGGCTAATTCACCCCTCCACTTT. The genes are TRBV11-3 and TRBJ1-6; 7 bases are shared with TRBD1. This CDR3 is built from 14 residues. In germline, CDR1 is SGHNT, CDR2 YENEEA. Losses at the gene ends were 3 bases for V and 6 bases for J; bases not matched to a gene: 2. The full variable domain, in which reference TRBV11-3 and TRBJ1-6 provide the parts outside the CDR3, is EAGVVQSPRYKIIEKKQPVAFWCNPISGHNTLYWYLQNLGQGPELLIRYENEEAVDDSQLPKDRFSAERLKGVDSTLKIQPAELGDSAVYLCASSFDRANSPLHFGNGTRLTVT.

This sequence joins TRBV6-1 and TRBJ2-7; tentative D call: TRBD1 (5 bases). Germline assignment: CDR1 MNHNS and CDR2 SASEGT. Trimming took 4 bases from V and 5 from J, leaving 15 bases between them. The CDR3 covers 14 residues. The CDR3 bases are TGTGCCAGCAGTGCTAGGGGCTTGGTGGACGAGCAGTACTTC. The encoded protein is CASSARGLVDEQYF.

This chain uses TRBV7-3 with TRBJ2-1; unclear D gene. With 0 bases removed from V and 4 bases from J, the gap between germline ends came to 10 bases. The CDR3 has 15 amino acids. CDR1 is SGHTA and CDR2 is FQGTGA in the germline V gene. For the CDR3, the DNA is TGTGCCAGCAGCTTAACAGGGCTGGGGTACAATGAGCAGTTCTTC. Its translation: CASSLTGLGYNEQFF.

Many counts were recorded for this clonotype. This chain links TRBV11-2 with TRBJ2-1; D ambiguous. Trimming shortened V by 1 base and J by 8 bases, and 3 bases separated the two germline ends. Looked up from germline, CDR1 is SGHAT and CDR2 is FQNNGV. This CDR3 spans 11 amino acids. The CDR3 region has the DNA TGTGCCAGCAGCTTAGTCTATGAGCAGTTCTTC. Amino acid sequence: CASSLVYEQFF.

About this clonotype: One end of the junction is discordant with germline, which a read error may explain. The V call is TRBV10-2, the J call TRBJ2-5, with 9 bases lining up with TRBD1. The germline V gene encodes CDR1 WSHSY and CDR2 SAAADI. This CDR3 region has 14 residues. The CDR3, as DNA: TGTGCCAGCCAACTGACAGGGGGGCCCGCGACCCAGTACTTC. As protein: CASQLTGGPATQYF.

This clonotype was seen repeatedly, ten times or more. This chain uses TRBV18 with TRBJ1-5; 7 nucleotides match TRBD1. Germline-derived CDR1 and CDR2 are KGHSH and LQKENI. Trimming cost V 6 bases and J 3 bases; bases outside gene matches: 5. This CDR3 contains 14 residues. The CDR3 region has the DNA TGTGCCAGCTCCCCGGGACAGACCAATCAGCCCCAGCATTTT. As protein: CASSPGQTNQPQHF. Variable domain in full (rest from reference TRBV18 and TRBJ1-5): NAGVMQNPRHLVRRRGQEARLRCSPMKGHSHVYWYRQLPEEGLKFMVYLQKENIIDESGMPKERFSAEFPKEGPSILRIQQVVRGDSAAYFCASSPGQTNQPQHFGDGTRLSIL.